A single sample is the source of the 9 T cell receptor beta chains below, sequenced in a study of blood T cell repertoires in COVID-19. Measured with immunoSEQ multiplex PCR; TCRdb has only the in-frame clones, and not every one. The sample has 150,000 to 200,000 clones; roughly 77% are singletons. Sequenced: peripheral blood. The receptors were gathered from a woman in her thirties or forties with COVID-19, enrolled during active disease.

In its sample, this clone was seen once. The DNA for the CDR3 is TGTGCCAGCAGTGACACTTATAGCGGGGGCTTGGAGACCCAGTACTTC. Its translation is CASSDTYSGGLETQYF. The V and J genes are TRBV6-1 and TRBJ2-5, with 9 positions matching TRBD2. The CDR3 extends over 16 amino acids. J was trimmed by 5 bases and V by 3 bases; bases with no gene match: 10. Germline CDR1 and CDR2: MNHNS and SASEGT.

As to this clone: Its ends do not fully match the called genes, so a read error is possible. This chain joins TRBV5-6 and TRBJ2-2; 8 bases are shared with TRBD2. The CDR3 has 16 residues. Germline V gene sequence: CDR1 SGHDT, CDR2 YYEEEE. CDR3 DNA: TGTGCCAGCAGTTTGGGAGCGGGAGCACACACCGGGGAGCTGTTTTTT. Encoded protein: CASSLGAGAHTGELFF. The entire variable domain, with the rest obtained from reference TRBV5-6 and TRBJ2-2, is as follows: DAGVTQSPTHLIKTRGQQVTLRCSPKSGHDTVSWYQQALGQGPQFIFQYYEEEERQRGNFPDRFSGHQFPNYSSELNVNALLLGDSALYLCASSLGAGAHTGELFFGEGSRLTVL.

The rearrangement uses TRBV25-1 and TRBJ1-6; D gene unclear. Germline CDR1 MGHDK, CDR2 SYGVNS. There are 15 residues in the CDR3. The ends were cut back, 7 bases at V and 8 bases at J, with 18 bases in the middle. CDR3: CASKSEQSRDSPLHF. The DNA for the CDR3 is TGTGCCAGCAAATCAGAGCAGTCCCGGGATTCACCCCTCCACTTT.

V gene TRBV6-6 combines with J gene TRBJ1-1; 8 positions agree with TRBD1. The J segment lost 1 base and the V segment lost 7 bases, leaving 11 bases of the junction unmatched. CDR3 size: 16 residues. In germline, CDR1 is MNHNY, CDR2 SVGAGI (reference sequence). The CDR3 spells CASNYRADRGNTEAFF. DNA of the CDR3: TGTGCCAGCAACTATAGGGCAGACAGGGGGAACACTGAAGCTTTCTTT.

This rearrangement joins TRBV18 to TRBJ2-7; 8 bases line up with TRBD2. Germline values: CDR1 KGHSH, CDR2 LQKENI. J was trimmed by 3 bases and V by 3 bases; bases with no gene match: 4. CDR3 length equals 14 residues. CDR3 sequence (DNA): TGTGCCAGCTCACCTCGACTAGCGAACTACGAGCAGTACTTC. Protein product: CASSPRLANYEQYF.

The genes are TRBV20-1 and TRBJ2-1; unclear D gene. V shed 1 base and J shed 12 bases, with 10 bases lying between them. CDR1 is DFQATT, CDR2 SNEGSKA, per germline (reference sequence). This CDR3 spans 11 amino acids. In DNA form, the CDR3 reads TGCAGTGCTAGAGGTTCAGAATGGCAGTTCTTC. The encoded protein is CSARGSEWQFF.

This chain uses TRBV6-5 with TRBJ1-2, with 10 bases aligning to TRBD1. The germline V gene encodes CDR1 MNHEY and CDR2 SVGAGI. The CDR3 sequence is 15 residues long. V trimming: 9 bases; J trimming: 2 bases; junction bases outside the gene matches: 9. In DNA, the CDR3 is TGTGCCAGTAGACGACAGGGGGCAGGAAACTATGGCTACACCTTC. Residues: CASRRQGAGNYGYTF.

A few counts support this clone. This chain links TRBV7-7 with TRBJ2-5, with 11 bases matching TRBD1. Trimming took 4 bases from V and 2 from J; bases not matched to a gene: 3. The V gene's germline CDR1 is SSHAT and CDR2 FNYEAQ (reference sequence). CDR3 length equals 15 residues. The CDR3 reads CASSSGTGGQETQYF. In nucleotides, the CDR3 is TGTGCCAGCAGCTCAGGGACAGGGGGACAAGAGACCCAGTACTTC.

CDR3 region: CASSYTLLSSYNEQFF. The CDR3 DNA follows: TGTGCCAGCAGTTACACCCTTCTTAGCTCCTACAATGAGCAGTTCTTC. This chain connects TRBV6-5 to TRBJ2-1; no reliable D call. The CDR3 covers 16 residues. Per germline, CDR1 MNHEY and CDR2 SVGAGI. The ends were cut back, 2 bases at V and 0 bases at J, with 11 bases in the middle.